The sequence of this TCR beta chain was determined in a study of T cells in Graves' hyperthyroidism and ophthalmopathy. Across the study: Initial diagnosis, before any treatment, was when peripheral blood was collected.

Diagnoses rested on clinical symptoms, serum thyroxine and TRAb, thyroid ultrasound and orbital computed tomography. Amplified regions were TCR beta CDR3 sequences from RNA transcripts. A first-round RT-PCR of the TCR CDR3 used the HTBI primer set. TCRdb re-derived calls from the multiplex PCR reads in MiXCR, one entry per CDR3 protein. The sample includes about 560,000 distinct CDR3 sequences, 16% of them seen just once. The germline gives CDR1 SGHAT, CDR2 FQNNGV. The CDR3 runs 12 residues. The V gene lost 1 base and the J gene lost 10 bases, with 5 bases spanning the gap. This clonotype was obtained from a woman in her late teens or twenties with Graves' hyperthyroidism. Specimen: blood. The chain has TRBV11-2 and TRBJ1-6; D is ambiguous. In DNA, the CDR3 is TGTGCCAGCAGCTTAGGGCCGTCACCCCTCCACTTT. It specifies CASSLGPSPLHF.